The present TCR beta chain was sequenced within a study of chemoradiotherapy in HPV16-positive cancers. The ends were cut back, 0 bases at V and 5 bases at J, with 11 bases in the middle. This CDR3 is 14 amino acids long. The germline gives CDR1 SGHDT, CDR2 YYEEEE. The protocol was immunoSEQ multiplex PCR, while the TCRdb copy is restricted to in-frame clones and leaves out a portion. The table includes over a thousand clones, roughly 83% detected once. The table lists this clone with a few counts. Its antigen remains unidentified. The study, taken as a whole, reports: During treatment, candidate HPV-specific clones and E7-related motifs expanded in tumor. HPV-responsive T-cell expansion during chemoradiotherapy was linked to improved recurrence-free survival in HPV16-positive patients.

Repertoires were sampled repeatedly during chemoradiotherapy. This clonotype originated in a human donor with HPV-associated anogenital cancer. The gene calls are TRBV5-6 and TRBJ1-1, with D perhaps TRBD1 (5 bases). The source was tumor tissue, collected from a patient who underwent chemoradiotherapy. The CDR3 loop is CASSLAGRGTEAFF. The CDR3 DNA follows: TGTGCCAGCAGCTTGGCTGGAAGGGGAACTGAAGCTTTCTTT. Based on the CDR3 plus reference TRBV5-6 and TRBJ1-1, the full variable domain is DAGVTQSPTHLIKTRGQQVTLRCSPKSGHDTVSWYQQALGQGPQFIFQYYEEEERQRGNFPDRFSGHQFPNYSSELNVNALLLGDSALYLCASSLAGRGTEAFFGQGTRLTVV.